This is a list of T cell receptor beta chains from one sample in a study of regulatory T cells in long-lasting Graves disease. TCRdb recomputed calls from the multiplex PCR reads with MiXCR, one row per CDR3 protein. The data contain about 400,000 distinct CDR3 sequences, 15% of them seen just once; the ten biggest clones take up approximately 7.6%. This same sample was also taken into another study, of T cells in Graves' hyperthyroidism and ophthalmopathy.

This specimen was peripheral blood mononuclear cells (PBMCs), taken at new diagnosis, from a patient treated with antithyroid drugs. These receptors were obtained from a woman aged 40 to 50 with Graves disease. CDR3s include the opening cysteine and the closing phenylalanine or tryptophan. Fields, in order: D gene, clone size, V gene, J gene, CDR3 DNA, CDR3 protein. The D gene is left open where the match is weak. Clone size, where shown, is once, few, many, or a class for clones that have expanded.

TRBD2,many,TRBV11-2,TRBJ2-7,TGTGCCAGCAGCTTAGGCGGGGGACTGTTCTACGAGCAGTACTTC,CASSLGGGLFYEQYF
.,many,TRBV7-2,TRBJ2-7,TGTGCCAGCAGCAACGGGTTCGAGCAGTACTTC,CASSNGFEQYF
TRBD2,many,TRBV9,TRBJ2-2,TGTGCCAGCGGTAGCGGGCCTGGGGCCGGGGAGCTGTTTTTT,CASGSGPGAGELFF
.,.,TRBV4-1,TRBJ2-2,TGCGCCAGCAGCCAAGAACCAGTTAACACCGGGGAGCTGTTTTTT,CASSQEPVNTGELFF
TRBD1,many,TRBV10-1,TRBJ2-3,TGCGCCAGCAACCGACAGGGGAGCACAGATACGCAGTATTTT,CASNRQGSTDTQYF
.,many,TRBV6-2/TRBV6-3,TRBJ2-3,TGTGCCAGCAGCATAACAGGCACAGATACGCAGTATTTT,CASSITGTDTQYF
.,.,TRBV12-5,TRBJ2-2,TGTGCTAGTGGTTTAGTTTGGATAACGAACACCGGGGAGCTGTTTTTT,CASGLVWITNTGELFF
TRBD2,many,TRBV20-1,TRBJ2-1,TGCAGTGCTAGTGCTCCTAGCGGACAATACAATGAGCAGTTCTTC,CSASAPSGQYNEQFF
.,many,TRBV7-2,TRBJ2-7,TGTGCCAGCAGCTCCCTTGGCGGGACCTCCTACGAGCAGTACTTC,CASSSLGGTSYEQYF
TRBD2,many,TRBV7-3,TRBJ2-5,TGTGCCAGCAGCCCTAGCGGAGGTGGGGAGACCCAGTACTTC,CASSPSGGGETQYF
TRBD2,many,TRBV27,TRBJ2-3,TGTGCCAGCAGTCTTCTTAAGCGGGGGGATACGCAGTATTTT,CASSLLKRGDTQYF
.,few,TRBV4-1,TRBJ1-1,TGCGCCAGCAGCCCTCCTGTTGGGGTAATGAACACTGAAGCTTTCTTT,CASSPPVGVMNTEAFF
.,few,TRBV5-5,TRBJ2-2,TGTGCCAGCAGTCGTATAAGGACAGTTACCGGGGAGCTGTTTTTT,CASSRIRTVTGELFF
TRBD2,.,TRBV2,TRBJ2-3,TGTGCCAACAGTCAGCGGACTAGCGGGGGTAGGGATACGCAGTATTTT,CANSQRTSGGRDTQYF
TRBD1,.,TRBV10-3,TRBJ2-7,TGTGCCATCAGTGAGTCAGGGGGACAGGGGCCCTACGAGCAGTACTTC,CAISESGGQGPYEQYF
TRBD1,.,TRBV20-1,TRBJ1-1,TGCAGTGCTAGAGATGTAACAGGGGTGGGAAGCACTGAAGCTTTCTTT,CSARDVTGVGSTEAFF
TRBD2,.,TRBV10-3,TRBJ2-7,TGTGCCATCAGTGATCAGGCAGCGGGGGTCTACGAGCAGTACTTC,CAISDQAAGVYEQYF
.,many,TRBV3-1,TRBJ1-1,TGTGCCAGCACAAGCGGAGTAAGCACTGAAGCTTTCTTT,CASTSGVSTEAFF
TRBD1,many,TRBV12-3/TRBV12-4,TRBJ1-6,TGTGCCAGCAGTTTAGGGGACAGGTCCAATCCCCTCCACTTT,CASSLGDRSNPLHF
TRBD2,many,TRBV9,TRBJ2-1,TGTGCCAGCAGCGTCTTGGCGGGAGGAAGCTCCTACAATGAGCAGTTCTTC,CASSVLAGGSSYNEQFF
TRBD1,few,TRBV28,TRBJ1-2,TGTGCCAGCAGTTTGTACGCAGGGGGCGAAGGTGGCTACACCTTC,CASSLYAGGEGGYTF
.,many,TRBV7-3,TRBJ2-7,TGTGCCAGCAGCACGGCGGCCCTTAGCGGTCTTAGCTTCTACGAGCAGTACTTC,CASSTAALSGLSFYEQYF
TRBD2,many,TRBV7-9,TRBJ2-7,TGTGCCAGCAGCTTAAATTTCCGACTAGCGGGAGAATCCTACGAGCAGTACTTC,CASSLNFRLAGESYEQYF
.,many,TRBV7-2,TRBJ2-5,TGTGCCAGCAGCTTATGGGGCCGGGCAGTCCGACAAGAGACCCAGTACTTC,CASSLWGRAVRQETQYF
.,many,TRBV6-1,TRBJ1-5,TGTGCCAGCAGTGAGTTAATGGGATATAGCAATCAGCCCCAGCATTTT,CASSELMGYSNQPQHF
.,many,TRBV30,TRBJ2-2,TGTGCCTGGGACAGAACAAACACCGGGGAGCTGTTTTTT,CAWDRTNTGELFF
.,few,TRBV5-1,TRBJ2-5,TGCGCCAGCAGCTTGGTCCAGGACCCGCAAGAGACCCAGTACTTC,CASSLVQDPQETQYF
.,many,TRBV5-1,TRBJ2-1,TGCGCCAGCAGCGGGGACAATGAGCAGTTCTTC,CASSGDNEQFF
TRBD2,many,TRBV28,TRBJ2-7,TGTGCCAGCAATATAGCGGGAGACTCCTACGAGCAGTACTTC,CASNIAGDSYEQYF
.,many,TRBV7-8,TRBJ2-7,TGTGCCAGCACCTCTGTCCGGGCGCTTTTATCCTACGAGCAGTACTTC,CASTSVRALLSYEQYF
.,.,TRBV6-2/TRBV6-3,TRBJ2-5,TGTGCCAGCAGTTACTCGAGGCAGTACCAAGAGACCCAGTACTTC,CASSYSRQYQETQYF
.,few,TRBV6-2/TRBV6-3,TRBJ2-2,TGTGCCAGCAGTGAAGCTAGACAGGTTCCGACAGGGGAGCTGTTTTTT,CASSEARQVPTGELFF
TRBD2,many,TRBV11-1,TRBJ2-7,TGTGCCAGCAGCTACCACCTGGGAGGGCAGTACGAGCAGTACTTC,CASSYHLGGQYEQYF
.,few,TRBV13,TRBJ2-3,TGTGCCAGCAGCCCCCGGCTAGCGCAGAGCACAGATACGCAGTATTTT,CASSPRLAQSTDTQYF
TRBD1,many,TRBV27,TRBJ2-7,TGTGCCAGCGGTCGACAGGGGGGCTCCTACGAGCAGTACTTC,CASGRQGGSYEQYF
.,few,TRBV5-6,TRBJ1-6,TGTGCCAGCAGCTTGGGCGGACTGGCCAATTCACCCCTCCACTTT,CASSLGGLANSPLHF
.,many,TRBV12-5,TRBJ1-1,TGTGCTAGTGCCCAAGGGGGAAACACTGAAGCTTTCTTT,CASAQGGNTEAFF
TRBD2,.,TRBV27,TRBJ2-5,TGTGCCAGCCGGACTAGCATAGAGACCCAGTACTTC,CASRTSIETQYF
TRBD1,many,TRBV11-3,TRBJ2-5,TGTGCCAGCACCCCGCCAGGGGGCCAAGAGACCCAGTACTTC,CASTPPGGQETQYF
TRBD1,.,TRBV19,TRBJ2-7,TGTGCCAGTAGTCTCACGGACAGGAACTACGAGCAGTACTTC,CASSLTDRNYEQYF
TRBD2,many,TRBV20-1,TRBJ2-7,TGCAGTGCTAGGCGAGAGCGGGACTCCTACGAGCAGTACTTC,CSARRERDSYEQYF
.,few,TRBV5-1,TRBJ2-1,TGCGCCAGCAGCTTTGGTGCCCCCTCGTCCTACAATGAGCAGTTCTTC,CASSFGAPSSYNEQFF
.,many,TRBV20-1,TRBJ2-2,TGCAGTGCTTACTCCTACGGGGAGCTGTTTTTT,CSAYSYGELFF
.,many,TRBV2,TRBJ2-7,TGTGCCAGCAGTGACATTGAAAATCACAGAGACTACGAGCAGTACTTC,CASSDIENHRDYEQYF
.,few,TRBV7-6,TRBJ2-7,TGTGCCAGCAGCAACGAAAATCTTTTCGAGCAGTACTTC,CASSNENLFEQYF
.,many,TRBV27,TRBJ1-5,TGTGCCAGCAGTTACGCGGGCCAGCCCCAGCATTTT,CASSYAGQPQHF
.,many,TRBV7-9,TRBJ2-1,TGTGCCAGCAGCTTAGCGGTAGCAAATGAGCAGTTCTTC,CASSLAVANEQFF
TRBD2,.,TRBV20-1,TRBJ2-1,TGCAGTGCTAGCGGGAGGGGGTCGCACAATGAGCAGTTCTTC,CSASGRGSHNEQFF
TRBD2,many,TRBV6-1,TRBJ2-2,TGTGCCAGCAGTGGGACTAGCGGAGCGAACACCGGGGAGCTGTTTTTT,CASSGTSGANTGELFF
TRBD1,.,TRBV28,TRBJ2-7,TGTGCCAGCAGTTTCCAGGGGGCCACCTACGAGCAGTACTTC,CASSFQGATYEQYF
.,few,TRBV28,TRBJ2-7,TGTGCCAGCAGTCCCGGAGGTCTAGATGTTTACGAGCAGTACTTC,CASSPGGLDVYEQYF
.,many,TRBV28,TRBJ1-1,TGTGCCAGCAGTTTAACCCTCGTTCCGAACACTGAAGCTTTCTTT,CASSLTLVPNTEAFF
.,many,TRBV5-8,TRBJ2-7,TGTGCCAGCAGCTTGGGGTGGCGTCGTGAGGCTGGCTACGAGCAGTACTTC,CASSLGWRREAGYEQYF
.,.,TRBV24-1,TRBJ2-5,TGTGCCACCAGTGAGACAGGTCCCGCGGAGACCCAGTACTTC,CATSETGPAETQYF
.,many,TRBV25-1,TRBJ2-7,TGTGCCAGCAGTAAACGTTCAGCTTCCTACGAGCAGTACTTC,CASSKRSASYEQYF